Listed here are 9 T cell receptor beta chains from one sample, sequenced in a study of blood T cell repertoires in COVID-19 (dated by TCRdb to 2018 to 2021). The library was built by means of the immunoSEQ multiplex PCR assay. TCRdb holds this immuneACCESS table with in-frame rearrangements only. Some clones are missing; in checked studies, unresolved V genes explain under half, and the rest has no known cause. This sample comprises under 85,000 clones, approximately 83% of them detected only once. About 12% of the sample goes to the ten largest clones. Sequencing used peripheral blood. The origin of the receptors is a human donor in a cohort sampled during active COVID-19.

The rearrangement links TRBV6-6 to TRBJ1-1, with 7 nucleotides matching TRBD1. After removal of 0 bases from V and 9 bases from J, the junction contained 10 bases not matched to a gene. There are 15 residues in the CDR3. Germline CDR1 and CDR2: MNHNY and SVGAGI (reference sequence). The CDR3 sequence is CASSYSILDRTQAFF. CDR3 sequence (DNA): TGTGCCAGCAGTTACTCCATCTTGGACAGGACCCAAGCTTTCTTT.

The chain employs TRBV2 and TRBJ2-5, with TRBD2 as a possible D gene (7 bases). Trimming cost V 11 bases and J 0 bases, with 16 bases left between them. The CDR3 covers 14 residues. In germline, CDR1 is SNHLY, CDR2 FYNNEI. CDR3 region: CAGKEGGYQETQYF. The CDR3 bases are TGTGCCGGCAAGGAGGGGGGGTACCAAGAGACCCAGTACTTC.

This rearrangement joins TRBV5-1 to TRBJ2-5; perhaps TRBD2 as D (6 bases). The ends were cut back, 4 bases at V and 1 base at J, with 17 bases in the middle. Germline loops: CDR1 SGHRS, CDR2 YFSETQ. The CDR3 contains 16 residues. The CDR3 here is CASSPGRMGGQETQYF. In DNA, the CDR3 is TGCGCCAGCAGCCCCGGACGGATGGGGGGCCAAGAGACCCAGTACTTC.

CDR3 in amino acids: CASSRTPTGTGQDTQYF. The DNA of the CDR3 is TGTGCCAGCAGCCGCACCCCAACCGGGACAGGGCAAGATACGCAGTATTTT. The chain has TRBV3-1 (or the pseudogene TRBV3-2) and TRBJ2-3, with 9 bases matching TRBD1. V lost 4 bases, J lost 5 bases, and 13 bases stayed unmatched. The CDR3 covers 17 residues. Per the germline V gene, CDR1 is LGHDT and CDR2 is YNNKEL (reference sequence).

The gene calls are TRBV11-2 and TRBJ2-7, with D maybe TRBD1 (5 bases). Germline V gene lookup returns CDR1 SGHAT and CDR2 FQNNGV. This CDR3 comprises 12 residues. Trimming removed 2 bases at V and 4 bases at J, with 6 bases between. CDR3: CASSLQGYEQYF. In DNA form, the CDR3 reads TGTGCCAGCAGCTTACAGGGTTACGAGCAGTACTTC.

The V gene is TRBV2, the J gene TRBJ1-3; a possible D gene is TRBD1 (5 bases). V gave up 4 bases and J gave up 2 bases, with 6 bases separating them. The CDR3 spans 13 residues. CDR1 is SNHLY, CDR2 FYNNEI, per germline. The CDR3 nucleotides are TGTGCCAGCAGTGGCAGGGCTGGAAACACCATATATTTT. Translation gives CASSGRAGNTIYF. The full variable domain, its missing parts supplied by reference TRBV2 and TRBJ1-3, is EPEVTQTPSHQVTQMGQEVILRCVPISNHLYFYWYRQILGQKVEFLVSFYNNEISEKSEIFDDQFSVERPDGSNFTLKIRSTKLEDSAMYFCASSGRAGNTIYFGEGSWLTVV.

The chain joins TRBV11-2 to TRBJ2-4; D is uncertain. Germline V gives CDR1 SGHAT, CDR2 FQNNGV. The CDR3 runs to 13 residues. V was clipped by 9 bases and J by 1 base, with 10 bases between them. This chain's CDR3 is CASAGSAKNIQYF. The CDR3 coding sequence is TGTGCCAGTGCCGGGTCCGCCAAAAACATTCAGTACTTC.

The sample holds one count of this clone. The genes are TRBV27 and TRBJ1-1; possible D gene TRBD1, 5 bases. The ends were cut back, 2 bases at V and 3 bases at J, with 7 bases in the middle. Germline assignment: CDR1 MNHEY and CDR2 SMNVEV (reference sequence). The CDR3 contains 13 residues. The CDR3 DNA reads as TGTGCCAGCAGTTTACGGGGGGACACTGAAGCTTTCTTT. Protein sequence: CASSLRGDTEAFF.

In this sample, this clone turned up once. The chain recombines TRBV6-5 with TRBJ2-2, with a possible D match to TRBD1 (5 bases). Trimming took off 5 bases at V and 2 bases at J, with 12 bases between the two ends. The CDR3 length is 15 residues. The germline gives CDR1 MNHEY, CDR2 SVGAGI. The CDR3 loop reads CASSHQGGNTGELFF. CDR3 bases: TGTGCCAGCAGTCATCAGGGTGGTAACACCGGGGAGCTGTTTTTT.